The clone carrying this T cell receptor (beta chain) occurred a few times. With 3 bases removed from V and 5 bases from J, the gap between germline ends came to 5 bases. CDR1 is SGHNT, CDR2 YYREEE, per germline (reference sequence). This CDR3 contains 11 residues. The data stem from a study of blood T cell repertoires in COVID-19. For the study at large: The cDNA or gDNA used as material had been derived from T cells, B-cell-depleted T cells, or PBMCs.

Assay: immunoSEQ multiplex PCR; the TCRdb copy retains only in-frame clones and omits some. The sample contains tens of thousands of clones, approximately 82% of which appear only once. This receptor was obtained from a woman in her sixties with acute or convalescent COVID-19. Sequencing was performed on peripheral blood. V is TRBV5-4 and J is TRBJ1-2; no clear D gene. This CDR3 is CASSWEYGYTF. In nucleotides, the CDR3 is TGTGCCAGCAGCTGGGAGTATGGCTACACCTTC. Based on the CDR3 plus reference TRBV5-4 and TRBJ1-2, the full variable domain is ETGVTQSPTHLIKTRGQQVTLRCSSQSGHNTVSWYQQALGQGPQFIFQYYREEENGRGNFPPRFSGLQFPNYSSELNVNALELDDSALYLCASSWEYGYTFGSGTRLTVV.